This TCR beta chain was profiled in a study of blood T cells in healthy people across ages. General observations from the study: Naive T cell percentage and TCR beta diversity correlated strongly. TCR beta diversity per million T cells fell roughly linearly with age.

This clonotype showed up many times. What it recognizes is unknown. The second PCR ran about 6 to 12 cycles with a sample-barcoded 5' primer and J-beta primers. All samples yielded 2.5 million or more CDR3-containing paired-end reads. TCRdb itself ran the 5' RACE reads through MiXCR, one entry per CDR3 protein. The sample lists under 800,000 distinct CDR3 sequences; roughly 44% were seen once. The receptor was isolated from a woman in her sixties in good health. The sample taken for sequencing was blood.

In DNA form, the CDR3 reads TGCGCCAGCAGCCCTCGGGAGTCAAACTATGGCTACACCTTC. Amino acids: CASSPRESNYGYTF. The V call is TRBV5-1, the J call TRBJ1-2, with unresolved D. Germline V gene lookup returns CDR1 SGHRS and CDR2 YFSETQ. V was trimmed by 4 bases and J by 2 bases, leaving 12 bases between them. The CDR3 length is 14 residues. Full variable domain (missing parts from reference TRBV5-1 and TRBJ1-2): KAGVTQTPRYLIKTRGQQVTLSCSPISGHRSVSWYQQTPGQGLQFLFEYFSETQRNKGNFPGRFSGRQFSNSRSEMNVSTLELGDSALYLCASSPRESNYGYTFGSGTRLTVV.